The present T cell receptor beta chain was sequenced within a study of blood T cell repertoires in COVID-19. Looking at the study overall: Material from acute and convalescent COVID-19 was sourced from the United States, Italy and Spain. PBMCs, B-cell-depleted T cells, or T cells provided the cDNA or gDNA that made up the material.

This clone was seen just once. As originally analysed: It was from reference gene primer amplification that nucleated cell counts were estimated. The assay was immunoSEQ multiplex PCR, and TCRdb's table has in-frame clones only and misses some. D and trimming were read from the DNA, whereas the V and J calls and clone size are those reported in that table. The profile shows tens of thousands of clones, approximately 80% of them singletons. V lost 3 bases to trimming and J lost 7 bases, with 10 bases between them. The CDR3 sequence is 14 residues long. Germline assignment: CDR1 LNHDA and CDR2 SQIVND (reference sequence).

The sample comprised peripheral blood. The chain joins TRBV19 to TRBJ1-6; maybe TRBD1 (6 bases). This receptor was obtained from a human donor in a cohort sampled during active or convalescent COVID-19. The CDR3 is CASSIEDSNSPLHF. The CDR3 nucleotides are TGTGCCAGTAGTATTGAGGACAGCAATTCACCCCTCCACTTT.